Listed below are T cell receptor beta chains from one sample, sequenced in a study of blood T cell repertoires in COVID-19. Assay used: immunoSEQ multiplex PCR; TCRdb lists only in-frame clones, some missing. This sample has about 57,000 clones, with around 80% found just once. The sample taken for sequencing was peripheral blood. The origin of the receptors is a man aged 55 to 70 with acute or convalescent COVID-19. The CDR3 runs from the conserved cysteine through the conserved F or W. The D gene is left open where the match is weak. Size values are once, few and many counts, or a class for expanded clones, and some rows have none.

V	size	J	D	CDR3	DNA
TRBV5-8	.	TRBJ1-2	.	CASSPTMRESYTF	TGTGCCAGCAGCCCGACTATGAGGGAGAGCTACACCTTC
TRBV4-2	few	TRBJ1-4	.	CASSPWMTRGNEKLFF	TGTGCCAGCAGCCCGTGGATGACAAGGGGTAATGAAAAACTGTTTTTT
TRBV6-2/TRBV6-3	.	TRBJ2-1	TRBD2	CASIPSGTPGNEQFF	TGTGCCAGCATCCCCAGCGGGACCCCTGGCAATGAGCAGTTCTTC
TRBV7-9	.	TRBJ1-4	.	CASSPGLFNEKLFF	TGTGCCAGCAGCCCTGGACTGTTTAATGAAAAACTGTTTTTT
TRBV7-9	.	TRBJ2-1	.	CASSQQGYEQFF	TGTGCCAGCAGCCAACAGGGTTATGAGCAGTTCTTC
TRBV19	.	TRBJ2-7	.	CASPPENEQYF	TGTGCCAGCCCCCCGGAGAACGAGCAGTACTTC
TRBV5-1	.	TRBJ2-2	.	CASSPPGTGELFF	TGCGCCAGCAGCCCTCCAGGCACCGGGGAGCTGTTTTTT
TRBV14	few	TRBJ2-1	TRBD2	CASSHRLAGRNEQFF	TGTGCCAGCAGCCACCGACTAGCGGGAAGGAATGAGCAGTTCTTC
TRBV2	.	TRBJ1-1	.	CASSPPPGAAEAFF	TGTGCCAGCAGTCCCCCCCCAGGGGCGGCTGAAGCTTTCTTT
TRBV4-1	.	TRBJ2-1	TRBD2	CASSHQLAGVANEQFF	TGCGCCAGCAGCCACCAACTAGCGGGAGTAGCCAATGAGCAGTTCTTC
TRBV5-1	.	TRBJ2-1	TRBD1	CASSSDRGYNEQFF	TGCGCCAGCAGCTCTGACAGGGGGTACAATGAGCAGTTCTTC
TRBV9	.	TRBJ1-1	.	CASSGGEMAEAFF	TGTGCCAGCAGCGGGGGGGAAATGGCTGAAGCTTTCTTT
TRBV10-3	few	TRBJ2-7	TRBD2	CAISESLAGVLYEQYF	TGTGCCATCAGTGAGTCGTTGGCGGGAGTCCTCTACGAGCAGTACTTC
TRBV3-1/TRBV3-2	.	TRBJ1-6	TRBD1	CASSQAGTGNSPPHF	TGTGCCAGCAGCCAAGCAGGGACAGGCAATTCACCCCCCCACTTT
TRBV7-9	.	TRBJ2-1	TRBD2	CASSLATLMTSGRSHEQFF	TGTGCCAGCAGCTTAGCGACCCTGATGACTAGCGGGAGAAGCCATGAGCAGTTCTTC
TRBV2	few	TRBJ1-5	.	CASRAGPNQPQHF	TGTGCCAGCAGGGCGGGCCCTAATCAGCCCCAGCATTTT
TRBV2	.	TRBJ1-5	.	CASSLRVQPQHF	TGTGCCAGCAGTCTGAGAGTCCAGCCCCAGCATTTT
TRBV5-5	.	TRBJ2-1	TRBD1	CASPTGQGKVEQFF	TGTGCCAGCCCCACGGGACAGGGAAAAGTAGAGCAGTTCTTC
TRBV6-6	.	TRBJ1-6	.	CASRRANSPLHF	TGTGCCAGTCGGCGGGCAAATTCACCCCTCCACTTT
TRBV5-1	.	TRBJ2-7	TRBD1	CASSSGQGTYEQYF	TGCGCCAGCAGCTCGGGACAGGGAACCTACGAGCAGTACTTC
TRBV27	.	TRBJ2-3	TRBD2	CASSSPGGSTDTQYF	TGTGCCAGCAGTTCTCCGGGGGGTAGCACAGATACGCAGTATTTT
TRBV2	once	TRBJ1-2	.	CASRESGIALSGYTF	TGTGCCAGCAGAGAGTCAGGGATAGCTTTAAGTGGCTACACCTTC
TRBV19	.	TRBJ1-3	.	CASSINDIFSGNTIYF	TGTGCCAGTAGTATAAACGACATTTTCTCTGGAAACACCATATATTTT
TRBV5-6	few	TRBJ2-7	TRBD2	CASSLPLAGEYEQYF	TGTGCCAGCAGCTTGCCCCTAGCGGGAGAGTACGAGCAGTACTTC
TRBV7-2	.	TRBJ1-6	.	CASGEYNSPLHF	TGTGCTTCGGGGGAATATAATTCACCCCTCCACTTT
TRBV29-1	many	TRBJ2-7	.	CSASLGGLNYEQYF	TGCAGCGCTTCCTTAGGGGGACTAAACTACGAGCAGTACTTC
TRBV28	.	TRBJ1-3	TRBD1	CASSKGGRGNTIYF	TGTGCCAGCAGCAAAGGGGGCAGGGGAAACACCATATATTTT
TRBV28	.	TRBJ2-1	.	CASTPRQDWNNEQFF	TGTGCCAGTACGCCCCGACAGGATTGGAACAATGAGCAGTTCTTC
TRBV11-2	few	TRBJ1-2	.	CASSLDRVGYGYTF	TGTGCCAGCAGCTTAGATCGGGTGGGCTATGGCTACACCTTC
TRBV7-2	.	TRBJ1-2	.	CASSFQGRGDGYTF	TGTGCCAGCAGCTTTCAGGGGAGGGGCGATGGCTACACCTTC
TRBV27	.	TRBJ1-2	.	CASSEGGYGYTF	TGTGCCAGCAGTGAGGGAGGGTATGGCTACACCTTC
TRBV24-1	.	TRBJ1-5	.	CATSDGGGNQPQHF	TGTGCCACCAGTGATGGGGGGGGCAATCAGCCCCAGCATTTT
TRBV28	.	TRBJ1-2	.	CASSRLRGYTF	TGTGCCAGCAGCCGCCTACGAGGCTACACCTTC
TRBV6-6	.	TRBJ1-4	.	CASSLDQGASEKLFF	TGTGCCAGCAGTTTAGACCAGGGCGCTTCGGAAAAACTGTTTTTT
TRBV2	.	TRBJ2-1	TRBD2	CASRWTSGRPNEQFF	TGTGCCAGCAGATGGACTAGCGGGAGACCCAATGAGCAGTTCTTC
TRBV19	.	TRBJ2-7	.	CASTRTYLYEQYF	TGTGCCAGTACTCGGACTTATCTTTACGAGCAGTACTTC
TRBV19	.	TRBJ1-3	.	CASSVQGYGNTIYF	TGTGCCAGTAGTGTGCAGGGGTATGGAAACACCATATATTTT
TRBV5-4	.	TRBJ2-3	TRBD2	CASSLPSGRTDTQYF	TGTGCCAGCAGCTTGCCCAGCGGGAGAACAGATACGCAGTATTTT
TRBV4-1	.	TRBJ2-5	TRBD1	CASSPTDRGRQETQYF	TGCGCCAGCAGCCCCACGGACAGGGGGCGGCAAGAGACCCAGTACTTC
TRBV10-1	.	TRBJ2-7	TRBD1	CASSKDRGEQYF	TGCGCCAGCAGTAAGGACAGGGGAGAGCAGTACTTC
TRBV29-1	many	TRBJ2-5	TRBD1	CSGGQGAGKTQYF	TGCAGCGGGGGACAGGGGGCTGGAAAGACCCAGTACTTC
TRBV28	few	TRBJ1-6	.	CASSSQRQFLPLHF	TGTGCCAGCAGTTCACAGAGACAGTTTCTACCCCTCCACTTT
TRBV19	.	TRBJ1-2	TRBD1	CASTSDRGRGGYTF	TGTGCCAGTACAAGCGACAGGGGGCGAGGGGGCTACACCTTC
TRBV29-1	.	TRBJ2-2	.	CSVGGSGELFF	TGCAGCGTTGGAGGATCCGGGGAGCTGTTTTTT
TRBV28	.	TRBJ1-1	.	CASSLSHRGLNTEAFF	TGTGCCAGCAGTTTATCCCATCGAGGGTTGAACACTGAAGCTTTCTTT
TRBV21-1	.	TRBJ1-2	.	CASSKVQVLKGYGYTF	TGTGCCAGCAGCAAGGTACAGGTCCTTAAGGGGTATGGCTACACCTTC
TRBV5-6	.	TRBJ2-1	TRBD1	CASSYAGTGFRSDNEQFF	TGTGCCAGCAGCTACGCCGGGACAGGGTTTCGCAGCGACAATGAGCAGTTCTTC